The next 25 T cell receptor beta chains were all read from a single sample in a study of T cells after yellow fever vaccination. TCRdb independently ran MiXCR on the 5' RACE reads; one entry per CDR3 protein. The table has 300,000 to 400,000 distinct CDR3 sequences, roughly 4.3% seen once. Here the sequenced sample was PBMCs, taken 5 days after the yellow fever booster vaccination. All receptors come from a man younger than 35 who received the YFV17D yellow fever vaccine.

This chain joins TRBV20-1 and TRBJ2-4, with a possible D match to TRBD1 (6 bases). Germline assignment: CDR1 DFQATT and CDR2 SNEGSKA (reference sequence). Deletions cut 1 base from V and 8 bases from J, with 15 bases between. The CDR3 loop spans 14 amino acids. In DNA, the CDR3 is TGCAGTGCTAGAGTCCCAGGGGTTAGAGACATTCAGTACTTC. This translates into CSARVPGVRDIQYF.

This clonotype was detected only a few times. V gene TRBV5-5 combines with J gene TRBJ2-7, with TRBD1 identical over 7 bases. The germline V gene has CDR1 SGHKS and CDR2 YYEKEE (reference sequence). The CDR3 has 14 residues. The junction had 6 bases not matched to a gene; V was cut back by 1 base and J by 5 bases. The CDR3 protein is CASSLSTGVNEQYV. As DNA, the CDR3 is TGTGCCAGCAGCTTGTCCACAGGGGTGAACGAGCAGTACGTC.

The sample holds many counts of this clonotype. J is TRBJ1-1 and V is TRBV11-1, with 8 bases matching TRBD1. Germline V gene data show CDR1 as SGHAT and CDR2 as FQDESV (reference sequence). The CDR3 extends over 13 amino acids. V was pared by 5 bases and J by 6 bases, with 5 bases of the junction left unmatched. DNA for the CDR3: TGTGCCAGCAGCCTGGACAGGGTCGCTGAAGCTTTCTTT. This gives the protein CASSLDRVAEAFF.

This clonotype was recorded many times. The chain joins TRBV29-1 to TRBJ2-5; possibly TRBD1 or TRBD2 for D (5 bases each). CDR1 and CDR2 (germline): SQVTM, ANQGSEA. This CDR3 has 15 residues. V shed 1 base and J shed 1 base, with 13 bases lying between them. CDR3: CSVEGGRGAQETQYF. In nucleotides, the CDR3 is TGCAGCGTTGAAGGAGGAAGGGGAGCCCAAGAGACCCAGTACTTC.

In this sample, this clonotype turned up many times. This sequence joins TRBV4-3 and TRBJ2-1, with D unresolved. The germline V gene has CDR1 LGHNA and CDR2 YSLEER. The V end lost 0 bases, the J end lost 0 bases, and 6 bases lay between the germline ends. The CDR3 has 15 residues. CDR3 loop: CASSQDSTSYNEQFF. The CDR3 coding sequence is TGCGCCAGCAGCCAAGATTCCACCTCCTACAATGAGCAGTTCTTC.

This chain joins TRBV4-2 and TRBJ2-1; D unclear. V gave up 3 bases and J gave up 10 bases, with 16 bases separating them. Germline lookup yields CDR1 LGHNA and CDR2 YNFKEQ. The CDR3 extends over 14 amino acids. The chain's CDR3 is CASSHPTPVNEQFF. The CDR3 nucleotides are TGTGCCAGCAGCCACCCCACGCCCGTCAACGAGCAGTTCTTC.

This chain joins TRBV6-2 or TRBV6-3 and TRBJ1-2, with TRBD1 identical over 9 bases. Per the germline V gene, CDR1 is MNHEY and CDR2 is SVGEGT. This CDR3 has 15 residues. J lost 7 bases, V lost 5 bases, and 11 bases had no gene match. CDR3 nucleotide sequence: TGTGCCAGCAGTCTCCACCGACAGGGGGGACGTGGCTACACCTTC. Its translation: CASSLHRQGGRGYTF.

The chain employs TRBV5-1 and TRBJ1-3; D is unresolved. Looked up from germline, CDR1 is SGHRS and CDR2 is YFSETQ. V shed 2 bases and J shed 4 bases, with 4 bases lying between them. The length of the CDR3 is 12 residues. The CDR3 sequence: CASSFEGNTIYF. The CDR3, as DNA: TGCGCCAGCAGCTTCGAGGGAAACACCATATATTTT.

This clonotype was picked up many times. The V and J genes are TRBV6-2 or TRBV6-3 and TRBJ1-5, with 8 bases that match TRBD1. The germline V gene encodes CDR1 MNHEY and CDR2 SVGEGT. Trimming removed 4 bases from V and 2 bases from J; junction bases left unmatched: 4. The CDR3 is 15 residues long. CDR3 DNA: TGTGCCAGCAGTTCGACGGACAGGGGCAATCAGCCCCAGCATTTT. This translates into CASSSTDRGNQPQHF.

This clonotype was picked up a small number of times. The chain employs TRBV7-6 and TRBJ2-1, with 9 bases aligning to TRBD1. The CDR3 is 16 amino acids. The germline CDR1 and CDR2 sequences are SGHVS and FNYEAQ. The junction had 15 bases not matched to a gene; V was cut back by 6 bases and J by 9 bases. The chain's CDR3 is CASSQRPGQGDGEQFF. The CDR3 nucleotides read TGTGCCAGCAGTCAACGACCGGGACAGGGCGACGGTGAGCAGTTCTTC.

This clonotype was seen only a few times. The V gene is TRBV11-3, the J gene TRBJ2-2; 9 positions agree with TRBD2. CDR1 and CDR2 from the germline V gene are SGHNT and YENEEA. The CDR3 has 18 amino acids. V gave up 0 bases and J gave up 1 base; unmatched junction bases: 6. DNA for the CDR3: TGTGCCAGCAGCTTAGATAACGGACTAGCGAGGAACACCGGGGAGCTGTTTTTT. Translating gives CASSLDNGLARNTGELFF. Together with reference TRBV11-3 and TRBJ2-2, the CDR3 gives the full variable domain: EAGVVQSPRYKIIEKKQPVAFWCNPISGHNTLYWYLQNLGQGPELLIRYENEEAVDDSQLPKDRFSAERLKGVDSTLKIQPAELGDSAVYLCASSLDNGLARNTGELFFGEGSRLTVL.

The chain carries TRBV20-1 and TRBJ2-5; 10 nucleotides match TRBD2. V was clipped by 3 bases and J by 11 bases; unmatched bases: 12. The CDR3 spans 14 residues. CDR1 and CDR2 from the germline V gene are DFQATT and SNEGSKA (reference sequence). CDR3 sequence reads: CSASQAAGGPVQYF. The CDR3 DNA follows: TGCAGTGCTAGTCAGGCAGCGGGGGGGCCCGTTCAGTACTTC.

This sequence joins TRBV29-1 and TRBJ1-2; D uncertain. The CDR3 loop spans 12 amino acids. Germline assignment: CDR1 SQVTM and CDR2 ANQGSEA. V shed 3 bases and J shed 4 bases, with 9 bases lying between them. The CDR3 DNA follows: TGCAGCGTTGATGATTCCCTCTATGGCTACACCTTC. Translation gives CSVDDSLYGYTF.

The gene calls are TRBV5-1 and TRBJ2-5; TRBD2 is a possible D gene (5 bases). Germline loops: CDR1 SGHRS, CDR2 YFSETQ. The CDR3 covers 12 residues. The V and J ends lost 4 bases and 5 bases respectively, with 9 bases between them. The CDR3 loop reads CASSEDLETQYF. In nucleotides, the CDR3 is TGCGCCAGCAGCGAGGACTTGGAGACCCAGTACTTC. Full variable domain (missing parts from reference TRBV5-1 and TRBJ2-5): KAGVTQTPRYLIKTRGQQVTLSCSPISGHRSVSWYQQTPGQGLQFLFEYFSETQRNKGNFPGRFSGRQFSNSRSEMNVSTLELGDSALYLCASSEDLETQYFGPGTRLLVL.

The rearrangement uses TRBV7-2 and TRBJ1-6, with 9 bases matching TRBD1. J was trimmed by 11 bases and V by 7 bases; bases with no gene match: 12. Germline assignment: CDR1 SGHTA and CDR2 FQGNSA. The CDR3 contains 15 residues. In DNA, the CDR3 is TGTGCCAGCACCCTAGCCCCGGGACAGGGTGCACCCCTCCACTTT. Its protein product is CASTLAPGQGAPLHF.

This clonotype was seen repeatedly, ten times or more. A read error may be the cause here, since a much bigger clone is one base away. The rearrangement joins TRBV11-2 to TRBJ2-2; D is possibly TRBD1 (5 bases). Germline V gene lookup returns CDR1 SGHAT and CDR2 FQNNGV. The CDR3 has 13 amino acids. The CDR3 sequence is CATWAGNIGELFF. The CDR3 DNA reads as TGTGCCACCTGGGCAGGGAACATCGGGGAGCTGTTTTTT.

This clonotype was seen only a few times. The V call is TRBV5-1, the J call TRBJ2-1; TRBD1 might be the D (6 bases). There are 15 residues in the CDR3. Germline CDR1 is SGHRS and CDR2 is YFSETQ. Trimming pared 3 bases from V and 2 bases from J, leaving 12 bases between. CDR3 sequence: CASSSGQLTYNEQFF. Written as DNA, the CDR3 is TGCGCCAGCAGCTCTGGACAGCTCACCTACAATGAGCAGTTCTTC.

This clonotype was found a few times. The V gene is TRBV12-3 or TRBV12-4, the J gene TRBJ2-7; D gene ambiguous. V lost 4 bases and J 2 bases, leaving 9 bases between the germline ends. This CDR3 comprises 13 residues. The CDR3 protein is CASSSGPAYEQYF. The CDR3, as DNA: TGTGCCAGCAGTTCCGGGCCCGCCTACGAGCAGTACTTC.

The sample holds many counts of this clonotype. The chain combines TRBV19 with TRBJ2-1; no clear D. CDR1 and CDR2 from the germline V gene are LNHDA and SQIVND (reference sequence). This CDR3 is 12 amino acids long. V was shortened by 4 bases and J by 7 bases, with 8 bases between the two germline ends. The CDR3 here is CASSTHGNEQFF. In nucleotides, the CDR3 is TGTGCCAGTAGTACCCATGGGAATGAGCAGTTCTTC.

CDR3 in amino acids: CARSPRPSKSYEQYV. The CDR3 DNA follows: TGTGCCAGAAGCCCCCGGCCCTCTAAATCCTACGAGCAGTACGTC. V is TRBV5-3 and J is TRBJ2-7; D call uncertain. TRBV5-3 carries the ORF label, with uncertain function. V gave up 4 bases and J gave up 1 base, with 15 bases separating them. The length of the CDR3 is 15 residues.

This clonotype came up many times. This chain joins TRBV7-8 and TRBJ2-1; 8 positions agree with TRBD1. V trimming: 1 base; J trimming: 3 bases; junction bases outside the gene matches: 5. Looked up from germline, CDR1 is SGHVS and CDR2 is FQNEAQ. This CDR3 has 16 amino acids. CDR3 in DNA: TGTGCCAGCAGCTTAGATGCGACAGGGGTCTACAATGAGCAGTTCTTC. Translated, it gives CASSLDATGVYNEQFF.

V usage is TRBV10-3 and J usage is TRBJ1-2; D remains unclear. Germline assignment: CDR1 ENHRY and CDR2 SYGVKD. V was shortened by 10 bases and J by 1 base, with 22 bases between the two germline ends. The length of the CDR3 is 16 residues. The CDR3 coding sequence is TGTGCCACCGCCGACTACCCGCCTAAATTTAACTATGGCTACACCTTC. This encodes CATADYPPKFNYGYTF.

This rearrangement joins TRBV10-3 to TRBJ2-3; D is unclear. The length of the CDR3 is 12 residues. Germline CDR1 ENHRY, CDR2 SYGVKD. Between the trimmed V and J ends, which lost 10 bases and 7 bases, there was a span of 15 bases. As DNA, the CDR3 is TGTGCCACCGCCGGGCCAGGATATACGCAGTATTTT. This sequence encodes CATAGPGYTQYF.

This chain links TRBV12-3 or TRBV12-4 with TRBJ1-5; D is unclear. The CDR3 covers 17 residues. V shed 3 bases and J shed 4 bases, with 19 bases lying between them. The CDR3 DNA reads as TGTGCCAGCAGTTTGGGTGCGGGTTTATCAAAAAATCAGCCCCAGCATTTT. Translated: CASSLGAGLSKNQPQHF.

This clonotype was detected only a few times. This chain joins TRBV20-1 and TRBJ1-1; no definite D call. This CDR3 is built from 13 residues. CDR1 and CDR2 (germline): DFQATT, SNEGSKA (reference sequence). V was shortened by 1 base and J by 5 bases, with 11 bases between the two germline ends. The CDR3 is CSARAGVRTEAFF. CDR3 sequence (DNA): TGCAGTGCTAGAGCAGGTGTACGTACTGAAGCTTTCTTT.